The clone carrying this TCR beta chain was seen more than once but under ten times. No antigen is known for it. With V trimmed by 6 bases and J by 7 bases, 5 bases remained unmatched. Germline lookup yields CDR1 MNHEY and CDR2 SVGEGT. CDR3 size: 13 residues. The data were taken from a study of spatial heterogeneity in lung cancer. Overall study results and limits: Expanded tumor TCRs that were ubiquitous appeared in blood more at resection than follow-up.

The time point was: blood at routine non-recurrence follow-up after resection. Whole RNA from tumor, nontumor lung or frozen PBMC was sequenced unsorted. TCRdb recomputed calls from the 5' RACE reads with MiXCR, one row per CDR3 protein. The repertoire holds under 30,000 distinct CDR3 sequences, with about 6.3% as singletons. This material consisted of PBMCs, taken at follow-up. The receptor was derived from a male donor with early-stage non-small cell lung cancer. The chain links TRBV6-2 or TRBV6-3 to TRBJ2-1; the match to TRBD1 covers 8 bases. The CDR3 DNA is TGTGCCAGCAGGGGGACAGGAGGGAATGAGCAGTTCTTC. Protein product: CASRGTGGNEQFF.